The rows below give T cell receptor beta chains drawn from one sample of a study of OX40 agonist ivuxolimab in advanced cancers. Repertoires were generated with immunoSEQ multiplex PCR, while TCRdb's copy carries only in-frame clones and drops some. The sample has 84,000 or so clones; more than 70% are singletons. Sequenced here: CD4+ or CD8+ T cells sorted from blood, sampled in a trial of the OX40 agonist ivuxolimab. The receptors were sampled from an adult with an advanced solid tumor such as melanoma, head and neck, liver or kidney cancer. The CDR3 runs from the conserved cysteine through the conserved F or W. D genes are given only for firm matches. Part of the rows lack a size; the others show once, few, many or a class for expanded clones.

TRBD1 - 15 TRBJ1-6 TRBV5-8 TGTGCCAGCAGCTCAGGGACAGGGGTGGGTTCACCCCTCCACTTT CASSSGTGVGSPLHF
- - 15 TRBJ1-3 TRBV7-3 TGTGCCAGCAGCCCGGTCAGGGGTTCTGGAAACACCATATATTTT CASSPVRGSGNTIYF
- - 13 TRBJ1-1 TRBV19 TGTGCCAGTAGTATGACAGACCGCGCTGAAGCTTTCTTT CASSMTDRAEAFF
TRBD1 - 14 TRBJ1-1 TRBV5-6 TGTGCCAGCAGCTTGGGGGGACAGGGGACTGAAGCTTTCTTT CASSLGGQGTEAFF
- - 15 TRBJ1-3 TRBV7-9 TGTGCCAGCAGCCGGGACGGAATCTCTGGAAACACCATATATTTT CASSRDGISGNTIYF
- - 13 TRBJ2-7 TRBV2 TGTGCCAGCAGCCACGGACCCTCCTACGAGCAGTACTTC CASSHGPSYEQYF
TRBD1 once 15 TRBJ1-6 TRBV7-9 TGTGCCAGCAGTCCGGGACAGGGCTATAATTCACCCCTCCACTTT CASSPGQGYNSPLHF
TRBD2 - 17 TRBJ2-3 TRBV18 TGTGCCAGCTCACCACCGTTGGGACTAGCGGGGATTGATACGCAGTATTTT CASSPPLGLAGIDTQYF
TRBD1 - 13 TRBJ1-5 TRBV6-6 TGTGCCAGCAGACAGGGGGCCCGCGGGACCCAGCATTTT CASRQGARGTQHF
- - 15 TRBJ1-2 TRBV13 TGTGCCAGCAGCTTAGGCCGACAGAGAAACTATGGCTACACCTTC CASSLGRQRNYGYTF
- - 15 TRBJ1-6 TRBV2 TGTGCCAGCAGTGATGTAGGGGTCGATAATTCACCCCTCCACTTT CASSDVGVDNSPLHF
- - 16 TRBJ1-3 TRBV7-9 TGTGCCAGCAGCTTAGCGGGATGGGGTTCTGGAAACACCATATATTTT CASSLAGWGSGNTIYF
- - 17 TRBJ2-2 TRBV5-6 TGTGCCAGCAGCTTGGAAAGGGCGGGGCAGAACCGGTGGGAGCTGTTTTTT CASSLERAGQNRWELFF
- once 14 TRBJ2-6 TRBV5-1 TGCGCCAGCAGCTTGGCAGGTGGGGCCAACGTCCTGACTTTC CASSLAGGANVLTF
- once 16 TRBJ1-4 TRBV7-9 TGTGCCAGCAGCTTATCTAAGGGCGCAACTAATGAAAAACTGTTTTTT CASSLSKGATNEKLFF
TRBD2 - 16 TRBJ2-3 TRBV5-1 TGCGCCAGCAGCGAGACTAGCGGGGCTAGCACAGATACGCAGTATTTT CASSETSGASTDTQYF
- - 12 TRBJ1-2 TRBV13 TGTGCCAGCAGCTTAGGGAGGAGCGGCTACACCTTC CASSLGRSGYTF
- - 16 TRBJ2-7 TRBV5-5 TGTGCCAGCAGCTTTAATAGGGGCGGGGGCTTCTACGAGCAGTACTTC CASSFNRGGGFYEQYF
- few 15 TRBJ1-1 TRBV18 TGTGCCAGCTCAGAAAGCCCGGGCGGGAACACTGAAGCTTTCTTT CASSESPGGNTEAFF
- - 11 TRBJ2-5 TRBV20-1 TGCAGTGCTTTCTACTCGGAGACCCAGTACTTC CSAFYSETQYF
- - 14 TRBJ2-7 TRBV7-6 TGTGCCAGCAGCTTACTGAGGGATCCCTACGAGCAGTACTTC CASSLLRDPYEQYF
- - 14 TRBJ2-5 TRBV9 TGTGCCAGCAGCGTGAAAGCGGTCCAAGAGACCCAGTACTTC CASSVKAVQETQYF
- once 14 TRBJ1-2 TRBV5-1 TGCGCCAGCGGCTACCGGGACGGACCTAATGGCTACACCTTC CASGYRDGPNGYTF
- - 13 TRBJ1-2 TRBV5-1 TGCGCCAGCAGCCAAAGCGGGAACTATGGCTACACCTTC CASSQSGNYGYTF
- - 13 TRBJ1-1 TRBV7-2 TGTGCCAGCAGCCTCATAGGGAACACTGAAGCTTTCTTT CASSLIGNTEAFF
TRBD1 once 14 TRBJ1-1 TRBV5-1 TGCGCCAGCAGCTCGGGACAGTCGGGCACTGAAGCTTTCTTT CASSSGQSGTEAFF
TRBD1 - 15 TRBJ2-7 TRBV28 TGTGCCAGCAGCCCCCCCCCGACAGGGGTGGACGAGCAGTACTTC CASSPPPTGVDEQYF
- - 16 TRBJ2-3 TRBV7-2 TGTGCCAGCAGCTCTGGAGGTCCCGCCCGGGTGGATACGCAGTATTTT CASSSGGPARVDTQYF
- - 13 TRBJ2-7 TRBV11-2 TGTGCCAGCAGCATAGACCAGGTTGATGGGCAGTACTTC CASSIDQVDGQYF
TRBD1 - 16 TRBJ1-1 TRBV7-2 TGTGCCAGCAGCTTAGCCACCAGCAGGGGGGGGACTGAAGCTTTCTTT CASSLATSRGGTEAFF
- - 13 TRBJ2-7 TRBV29-1 TGCAGCGTCGGGGCGGGCCTCGTACGCGAGCAGTACTTC CSVGAGLVREQYF
- - 16 TRBJ1-6 TRBV5-5 TGTGCCAGCAGCGTGGGGAGGGTGAGGGGAAATTCACCCCTCCACTTT CASSVGRVRGNSPLHF
- - 16 TRBJ2-7 TRBV5-1 TGCGCCAGCAGCTTGGTTCGGGGGCTAGTCGACTACGAGCAGTACTTC CASSLVRGLVDYEQYF
TRBD1 - 14 TRBJ2-7 TRBV5-1 TGCGCCAGCAGCTTGGAGGGGACAGGCTACGAGCAGTACTTC CASSLEGTGYEQYF
- - 17 TRBJ1-1 TRBV7-3 TGTGCCAGCAGCTTATTCTTCGGACGGCTAATGAACACTGAAGCTTTCTTT CASSLFFGRLMNTEAFF
- - 16 TRBJ2-1 TRBV27 TGTGCCAGCAGTTACCAAGGGGGAAGCTCCTACAATGAGCAGTTCTTC CASSYQGGSSYNEQFF
- - 11 TRBJ1-1 TRBV2 TGTGCCAGACAGGGTAACACTGAAGCTTTCTTT CARQGNTEAFF